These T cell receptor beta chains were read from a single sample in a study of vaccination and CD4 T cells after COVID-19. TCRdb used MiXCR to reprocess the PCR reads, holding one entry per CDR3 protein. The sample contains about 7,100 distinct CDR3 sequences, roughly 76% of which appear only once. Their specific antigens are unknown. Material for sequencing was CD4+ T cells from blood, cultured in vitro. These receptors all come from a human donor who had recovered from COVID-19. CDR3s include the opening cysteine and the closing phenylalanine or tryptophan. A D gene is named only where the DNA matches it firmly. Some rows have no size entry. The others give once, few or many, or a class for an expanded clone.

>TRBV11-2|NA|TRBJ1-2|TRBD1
CASRKTGRGYTF
TGTGCCAGCCGTAAGACAGGGCGTGGCTACACCTTC
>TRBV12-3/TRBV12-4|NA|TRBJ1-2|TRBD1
CASSLAMGNRGQGYTF
TGTGCCAGCAGTTTGGCGATGGGAAACAGGGGGCAAGGCTACACCTTC
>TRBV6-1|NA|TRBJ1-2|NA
CASSEVGQTRYGYTF
TGTGCCAGCAGTGAAGTGGGGCAGACTCGCTATGGCTACACCTTC
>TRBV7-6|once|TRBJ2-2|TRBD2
CASSPGLAGVSNTGELFF
TGTGCCAGCAGCCCGGGACTAGCGGGAGTGTCGAACACCGGGGAGCTGTTTTTT
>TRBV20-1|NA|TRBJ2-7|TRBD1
CSAPGQAVTYEQYF
TGCAGTGCTCCCGGACAGGCGGTAACCTACGAGCAGTACTTC
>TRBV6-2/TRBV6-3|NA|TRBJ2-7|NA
CASSYGRPGPAGEQYF
TGTGCCAGCAGTTATGGAAGACCGGGACCCGCGGGGGAGCAGTACTTC
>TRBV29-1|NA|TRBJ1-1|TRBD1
CSATGKGTEAFF
TGCAGCGCGACAGGGAAGGGCACTGAAGCTTTCTTT
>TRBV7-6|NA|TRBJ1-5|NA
CASSLEAFSNQPQHF
TGTGCCAGCAGCTTAGAAGCGTTTAGCAATCAGCCCCAGCATTTT
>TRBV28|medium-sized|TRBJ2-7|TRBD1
CASSPPPGRGRVEQYF
TGTGCCAGCAGCCCTCCCCCCGGCAGGGGGCGGGTAGAGCAGTACTTC
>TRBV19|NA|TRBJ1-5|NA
CASRLSNQPQHF
TGTGCCAGTCGGCTGAGCAATCAGCCCCAGCATTTT
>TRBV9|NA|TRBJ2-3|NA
CASSLDSTQYF
TGTGCCAGCAGCCTAGACTCTACGCAGTATTTT